Below, 30 T cell receptor beta chains from the same sample are listed, as sequenced in a study of shared clonotypes between healthy human individuals. CD45RO-negative cells were positively selected for CCR7, leaving out terminally differentiated effector memory CD45RA+ cells. Some clones are missing from TCRdb's copy, which holds only in-frame ones; the method was immunoSEQ multiplex PCR. The sample carries about 2.2 million clones, approximately 94% recorded once. Sample: naive CD8+ T cells from PBMCs. These receptors all stem from a man aged 18 to 35 in good health. Some clones in this sample may be carry-over from other donors' samples.

A single count supports this clone. The chain carries TRBV5-1 and TRBJ1-1; 7 bases fit TRBD1. Germline V gene data show CDR1 as SGHRS and CDR2 as YFSETQ. The trim removed 4 bases at V and 3 bases at J, leaving 18 bases unmatched. This CDR3 comprises 18 residues. The CDR3 is CASSLPTGSEGLYTEAFF. The CDR3 region has the DNA TGCGCCAGCAGCCTCCCGACAGGGAGTGAGGGTTTGTACACTGAAGCTTTCTTT.

This sequence joins TRBV27 and TRBJ1-5; the D is unclear. This CDR3 has 14 amino acids. From germline, CDR1 is MNHEY and CDR2 SMNVEV (reference sequence). V was clipped by 2 bases and J by 7 bases, with 12 bases between them. CDR3 nucleotide sequence: TGTGCCAGCAGTTTACTCCTAGGAGGACAGCCCCAGCATTTT. Protein sequence: CASSLLLGGQPQHF.

The chain is built from TRBV7-9 and TRBJ2-1; a weak D match, TRBD1 (6 bases). This CDR3 is 16 amino acids long. From germline, CDR1 is SEHNR and CDR2 FQNEAQ (reference sequence). The germline V and J ends were trimmed by 5 bases and 0 bases, with 14 bases remaining between them. CDR3 nucleotide sequence: TGTGCCAGCAGCCCACGGACAGATTCCTCCTACAATGAGCAGTTCTTC. Translation: CASSPRTDSSYNEQFF.

This clone showed up just once. Because the CDR3's place on the DNA is in doubt, the DNA is left out and the CDR3 is given as listed by TCRdb. V and J are TRBV5-1 and TRBJ2-3; no check of the table's D call, TRBD2, against the DNA was made. The germline V gene has CDR1 SGHRS and CDR2 YFSETQ. 17 amino acids form the CDR3, both terminal residues included. The CDR3 sequence is CASSSTSGLALPDTQYF.

This clone showed up just once. The gene calls are TRBV5-6 and TRBJ2-7, with D possibly matching TRBD1 (8 bases). This CDR3 spans 15 amino acids. Per the germline V gene, CDR1 is SGHDT and CDR2 is YYEEEE. The V and J ends lost 5 bases and 3 bases respectively, with 18 bases between them. For the CDR3, the DNA is TGTGCCAGCAGTTCGACAGGGGAGGGATACTACGAGCAGTACTTC. Residues: CASSSTGEGYYEQYF.

This chain uses TRBV5-1 with TRBJ2-1, with D hard to call. The germline V gene encodes CDR1 SGHRS and CDR2 YFSETQ. This CDR3 is built from 13 residues. Trimming took 2 bases from V and 9 from J, leaving 12 bases between them. The CDR3 is CASSLFNFGEQFF. CDR3 bases: TGCGCCAGCAGCTTATTCAACTTTGGTGAGCAGTTCTTC.

The V and J genes are TRBV5-8 and TRBJ2-7, with D possibly TRBD2 on 5 matching bases. V was cut by 2 bases and J by 2 bases, with 14 bases left in between. In germline, CDR1 is SGHTS, CDR2 YDEGEE. CDR3 length: 15 residues. CDR3 amino acids: CASSFHGRATYEQYF. The CDR3 nucleotides are TGTGCCAGCAGCTTTCATGGGAGAGCAACCTACGAGCAGTACTTC.

The V call is TRBV7-9, the J call TRBJ1-2, with 7 bases aligning to TRBD1. The CDR3 extends over 18 amino acids. CDR1 and CDR2 from the germline V gene are SEHNR and FQNEAQ (reference sequence). The J segment lost 5 bases and the V segment lost 2 bases, leaving 17 bases of the junction unmatched. The DNA of the CDR3 is TGTGCCAGCAGCTTAAGTCATGGGGACAGCTTAAAGAGATATGGCTACACCTTC. This encodes CASSLSHGDSLKRYGYTF.

This rearrangement joins TRBV5-1 to TRBJ1-1, with D possibly being TRBD1 (6 bases). Trimming cost V 4 bases and J 4 bases, with 26 bases left between them. Looked up from germline, CDR1 is SGHRS and CDR2 is YFSETQ. The CDR3 covers 18 residues. The CDR3 protein is CASSPPRGGHDGGTEAFF. CDR3 DNA: TGCGCCAGCAGCCCCCCCCGGGGGGGCCACGACGGGGGCACTGAAGCTTTCTTT.

The V call is TRBV10-3, the J call TRBJ2-7; weak D call: TRBD1 (5 bases). CDR1 is ENHRY, CDR2 SYGVKD, per germline. The CDR3 extends over 18 amino acids. Trimming removed 0 bases at V and 3 bases at J, with 21 bases between. In nucleotides, the CDR3 is TGTGCCATCAGTGAGTCGAAACGCGTCGGACACCTGAGCTACGAGCAGTACTTC. The encoded protein is CAISESKRVGHLSYEQYF.

This clone has a single count. The chain links TRBV30 to TRBJ2-1; D may be TRBD1 (7 bases). V lost 4 bases and J lost 9, with 19 bases in between. The CDR3 sequence is 14 residues long. From germline, CDR1 is GTSNPN and CDR2 SVGIG (reference sequence). The CDR3 sequence: CAWKAGGLAGEQFF. CDR3 coding DNA: TGTGCCTGGAAGGCAGGGGGGCTCGCGGGTGAGCAGTTCTTC.

This clone appeared a single time. The chain joins TRBV7-9 to TRBJ1-1; TRBD1 matches at 7 bases. The junction had 7 bases not matched to a gene; V was cut back by 3 bases and J by 0 bases. There are 16 residues in the CDR3. The germline CDR1 and CDR2 sequences are SEHNR and FQNEAQ (reference sequence). The CDR3 loop reads CASSLPGQQLNTEAFF. CDR3 DNA: TGTGCCAGCAGCTTGCCGGGACAGCAATTGAACACTGAAGCTTTCTTT.

This rearrangement joins TRBV4-3 to TRBJ1-4; tentative D call: TRBD1 (6 bases). Germline CDR1 reads LGHNA; CDR2 reads YSLEER. The CDR3 is 15 amino acids. Trimming took off 2 bases at V and 1 base at J, with 8 bases between the two ends. In DNA, the CDR3 is TGCGCCAGCAGCCAACGGGGGCGAACTAATGAAAAACTGTTTTTT. Protein product: CASSQRGRTNEKLFF.

V is TRBV7-6 and J is TRBJ1-5, with unresolved D. The germline V gene encodes CDR1 SGHVS and CDR2 FNYEAQ. V gave up 1 base and J gave up 6 bases, with 10 bases separating them. The CDR3 runs 14 residues. The CDR3 DNA is TGTGCCAGCAGCTTAGGGGAGGGCGGTCAGCCCCAGCATTTT. It codes for CASSLGEGGQPQHF.

The chain employs TRBV7-6 and TRBJ2-5; D is undetermined. V lost 1 base and J 1 base, leaving 13 bases between the germline ends. Germline V gene data show CDR1 as SGHVS and CDR2 as FNYEAQ. The CDR3 covers 16 residues. CDR3 bases: TGTGCCAGCAGCTTAGGATATATGACGGTCCAAGAGACCCAGTACTTC. Residues: CASSLGYMTVQETQYF.

Worth noting for this clone: The same CDR3 can be traced to other DNA sequences in this sample. The J gene is TRBJ1-5, the V gene TRBV27; D unclear. Per germline, CDR1 MNHEY and CDR2 SMNVEV (reference sequence). Between the trimmed V and J ends, which lost 6 bases and 0 bases, there was a span of 3 bases. This CDR3 is 12 amino acids long. The CDR3 protein is CASSPSNQPQHF. The CDR3 region has the DNA TGTGCCAGCAGCCCTAGCAATCAGCCCCAGCATTTT.

The rearrangement links TRBV11-3 to TRBJ2-1; perhaps TRBD2 as D (6 bases). Trimming left V 2 bases short and J 4 bases short, with 21 bases between. Germline CDR1 and CDR2: SGHNT and YENEEA. This CDR3 is built from 18 residues. The CDR3 DNA reads as TGTGCCAGCAGCTTAAACCCAGTAGCTAGCGAGACTTACAATGAGCAGTTCTTC. Amino acids: CASSLNPVASETYNEQFF. Complete variable domain (other parts from reference TRBV11-3 and TRBJ2-1): EAGVVQSPRYKIIEKKQPVAFWCNPISGHNTLYWYLQNLGQGPELLIRYENEEAVDDSQLPKDRFSAERLKGVDSTLKIQPAELGDSAVYLCASSLNPVASETYNEQFFGPGTRLTVL.

This chain connects TRBV6-1 to TRBJ2-1; possibly TRBD2 for D (5 bases). The CDR3 sequence is 18 residues long. V was shortened by 4 bases and J by 3 bases, with 22 bases between the two germline ends. CDR1 MNHNS and CDR2 SASEGT come from the germline V gene. DNA for the CDR3: TGTGCCAGCAGTGTTTTGGGAACCCGGGATACCAACTACAATGAGCAGTTCTTC. Its protein product is CASSVLGTRDTNYNEQFF.

V is TRBV29-1 and J is TRBJ2-7; a possible D gene is TRBD1 (7 bases). The CDR3 totals 13 residues. In germline, CDR1 is SQVTM, CDR2 ANQGSEA. Trimming took 7 bases from V and 4 from J, leaving 17 bases between them. Here the CDR3 reads CSAQGGTEYEQYF. The CDR3, as DNA: TGCAGCGCCCAGGGGGGTACAGAGTACGAGCAGTACTTC.

This clone occurred once. This rearrangement joins TRBV28 to TRBJ1-2; 9 nucleotides line up with TRBD1. Unmatched junction bases numbered 14, after V lost 4 bases and J lost 8 bases. The CDR3 runs to 16 residues. Germline V CDR1 and CDR2: MDHEN, SYDVKM. The CDR3 here is CASSSHSGQGIYGYTF. For the CDR3, the DNA is TGTGCCAGCAGTTCCCATTCGGGACAGGGCATTTACGGCTACACCTTC.

The V call is TRBV5-6, the J call TRBJ1-1; D is unresolved. Germline values: CDR1 SGHDT, CDR2 YYEEEE. The CDR3 sequence is 13 residues long. Trimming shortened V by 1 base and J by 6 bases, and 10 bases separated the two germline ends. The CDR3 loop is CASSLMGLAEAFF. CDR3 in DNA: TGTGCCAGCAGCTTGATGGGTTTGGCTGAAGCTTTCTTT.

The chain recombines TRBV7-2 with TRBJ2-1; TRBD2 matches 8 bases. CDR3 size: 14 residues. Unmatched junction bases numbered 2, after V lost 5 bases and J lost 2 bases. The V gene's germline CDR1 is SGHTA and CDR2 FQGNSA. The CDR3 DNA is TGTGCCAGCAGCCGTAGCGGGGCCTACAATGAGCAGTTCTTC. Amino acid sequence: CASSRSGAYNEQFF.

The chain combines TRBV5-4 with TRBJ2-2, with TRBD2 identical over 9 bases. J was trimmed by 3 bases and V by 4 bases; bases with no gene match: 7. The CDR3 is 16 residues long. Germline lookup yields CDR1 SGHNT and CDR2 YYREEE (reference sequence). CDR3 loop: CASSGGLAGHTGELFF. The CDR3 nucleotides read TGTGCCAGCAGCGGAGGGCTAGCGGGGCACACCGGGGAGCTGTTTTTT.

The V gene is TRBV7-6, the J gene TRBJ2-3; 14 bases line up with TRBD2. This CDR3 is 15 amino acids long. Germline V lookup: CDR1 SGHVS, CDR2 FNYEAQ. Germline trimming cut 5 bases from V and 5 bases from J; bases unmatched to any gene: 3. This chain's CDR3 is CASSLTSGRGDTQYF. CDR3 DNA: TGTGCCAGCAGCCTGACTAGCGGGAGGGGAGATACGCAGTATTTT.

The chain combines TRBV4-3 with TRBJ2-1; possibly TRBD1 for D (6 bases). Trimming stripped 1 base from V and 7 bases from J, with 8 bases between. Germline values: CDR1 LGHNA, CDR2 YSLEER. CDR3 length: 13 amino acids. The CDR3 nucleotides read TGCGCCAGCAGCCAAGGCAGGGGAAATGAGCAGTTCTTC. Its translation is CASSQGRGNEQFF.

The CDR3 reads CVSPQKWGVYNEQFF. The CDR3, as DNA: TGTGTCAGCCCCCAGAAGTGGGGAGTCTACAATGAGCAGTTCTTC. The chain links TRBV7-5 to TRBJ2-1; the table's D call TRBD2 went unverified against the DNA. TRBV7-5 is a documented pseudogene. The CDR3 has 15 residues.

The chain is built from TRBV27 and TRBJ1-5; no firm D call. The CDR3 consists of 13 residues. Germline V gene sequence: CDR1 MNHEY, CDR2 SMNVEV (reference sequence). With 4 bases removed from V and 6 bases from J, the gap between germline ends came to 10 bases. CDR3 nucleotides: TGTGCCAGCAGTTCCCGATTCGGTCAGCCCCAGCATTTT. It yields the protein CASSSRFGQPQHF.

This chain uses TRBV18 with TRBJ2-5, with D unclear. CDR1 and CDR2 (germline): KGHSH, LQKENI. The CDR3 has 15 amino acids. V was pared by 5 bases and J by 3 bases, with 16 bases between. The CDR3 DNA reads TGTGCCAGCTCATCGACGAACCCTGTAGAAGAGACCCAGTACTTC. It encodes CASSSTNPVEETQYF.

The rearrangement links TRBV6-5 to TRBJ2-3; D gene unclear. Trimming cost V 4 bases and J 2 bases, with 16 bases left between them. Germline CDR1 is MNHEY and CDR2 is SVGAGI. The CDR3 is 16 residues long. This CDR3 reads CASSLMRSLTTDTQYF. The CDR3 region has the DNA TGTGCCAGCAGTTTAATGCGGAGTCTTACCACAGATACGCAGTATTTT.

The V call is TRBV14, the J call TRBJ2-5, with a weak D call TRBD2 (5 bases). The V end lost 5 bases, the J end lost 5 bases, and 18 bases lay between the germline ends. There are 15 residues in the CDR3. The germline V gene encodes CDR1 SGHDN and CDR2 FVKESK. The DNA of the CDR3 is TGTGCCAGCAGCTACTCCGGACGGAGGATGGAGACCCAGTACTTC. Encoded protein: CASSYSGRRMETQYF.